This record concerns one T cell receptor (beta chain) sequence. Measured with immunoSEQ multiplex PCR; TCRdb has only the in-frame clones, and not every one. There are 550,000 to 850,000 clones in the sample; approximately 74% occur only once, and roughly 1.7% lies in the top ten. This sample is part of a study of shared clonotypes between healthy human individuals. The CDR3 covers 13 residues. V was pared by 2 bases and J by 11 bases, with 15 bases between. The germline V gene has CDR1 SGHTA and CDR2 FQGNSA. The chain carries TRBV7-2 and TRBJ1-1; D uncertain. The specimen was memory CD4+ T cells sorted from blood. Indicated subset: CD45RA-negative fraction. This receptor was obtained from a woman in her twenties or thirties in good health. The CDR3 bases are TGTGCCAGCAGCTTACTTTCCAGGTTTAGTGCTTTCTTT. This codes for CASSLLSRFSAFF.